Shown below are 32 T cell receptor beta chains from a single sample sequenced in a study of T cell repertoires in cytomegalovirus infection. TCRdb reanalysed the reads using MiXCR and keeps one entry per CDR3 protein. The sample carries about 150,000 distinct CDR3 sequences, roughly a quarter recorded once. The sample was PBMCs. The receptors come from a human donor in good health (CMV status not recorded). Some clones in this sample may be carry-over from other donors' samples.

V gene TRBV7-9 combines with J gene TRBJ2-7; D may be TRBD2 (6 bases). CDR1 and CDR2 from the germline V gene are SEHNR and FQNEAQ (reference sequence). V gave up 4 bases and J gave up 5 bases, with 9 bases separating them. This CDR3 is 12 amino acids long. CDR3 nucleotide sequence: TGTGCCAGCAGCTGGGAGGTCAACGAGCAGTACTTC. It encodes CASSWEVNEQYF.

V usage is TRBV20-1 and J usage is TRBJ2-5; D might be TRBD2 (5 bases). The CDR3 has 12 residues. The V end lost 0 bases, the J end lost 9 bases, and 11 bases lay between the germline ends. CDR1 DFQATT and CDR2 SNEGSKA come from the germline V gene (reference sequence). The CDR3 DNA is TGCAGTGCTAGAGACAACGGGCGGGCCCAGTACTTC. It translates to CSARDNGRAQYF.

The chain combines TRBV24-1 with TRBJ2-7; the D gene is possibly TRBD2 (5 bases). CDR1 is KGHDR, CDR2 SFDVKD, per germline. V lost 4 bases and J lost 6, with 18 bases in between. The CDR3 sequence is 15 residues long. The CDR3 loop is CATSDPRTGFGEQYF. In DNA, the CDR3 is TGTGCCACCAGTGACCCCAGGACGGGGTTTGGCGAGCAGTACTTC.

This clonotype was counted a few times. The V and J genes are TRBV29-1 and TRBJ2-1; maybe TRBD2 (6 bases). CDR1 SQVTM and CDR2 ANQGSEA come from the germline V gene. The CDR3 is made up of 15 amino acids. Trimming cost V 8 bases and J 1 base, with 18 bases left between them. CDR3 DNA sequence: TGCAGCCGAGGCCCGGGAGTTAGTTCCTACAATGAGCAGTTCTTC. Translated: CSRGPGVSSYNEQFF.

In this sample, this clonotype turned up a few times. The genes are TRBV25-1 and TRBJ2-7; 8 bases match TRBD2. The CDR3 length is 15 residues. V lost 5 bases, J lost 5 bases, and 11 bases stayed unmatched. In germline, CDR1 is MGHDK, CDR2 SYGVNS. Here the CDR3 reads CASSPTGGARDEQYF. Here the CDR3 DNA reads TGTGCCAGCAGTCCAACGGGGGGGGCGCGGGACGAGCAGTACTTC.

A note on this clonotype: A read error may account for a junction end that differs from germline. This chain connects TRBV19 to TRBJ2-1; D remains unclear. Germline CDR1 is LNHDA and CDR2 is SQIVND (reference sequence). The CDR3 length is 12 residues. CDR3 sequence: CASRILGNEQFF. The CDR3 bases are TGTGCCAGTCGTATTTTGGGGAATGAGCAGTTCTTC.

This clonotype has a handful of counts. The chain has TRBV23-1 and TRBJ2-7; D is undetermined. TRBV23-1 is labeled an ORF, and its function is uncertain. V shed 0 bases and J shed 3 bases, with 12 bases lying between them. This CDR3 comprises 15 residues. The CDR3 protein is CASSQSALPCYEQYF. CDR3 bases: TGCGCCAGCAGTCAATCAGCTCTCCCGTGCTACGAGCAGTACTTC.

The CDR3 sequence is CASSGQGAPPGSPLHF. In nucleotides, the CDR3 is TGTGCCAGCAGTGGACAGGGGGCCCCTCCGGGGTCACCCCTCCACTTT. The chain couples TRBV27 to TRBJ1-6; 11 nucleotides line up with TRBD1. J lost 10 bases, V lost 5 bases, and 10 bases had no gene match. Looked up from germline, CDR1 is MNHEY and CDR2 is SMNVEV (reference sequence). There are 16 residues in the CDR3.

A few counts support this clonotype. This chain links TRBV20-1 with TRBJ1-1, with D perhaps matching TRBD1 (6 bases). The CDR3 sequence is 12 residues long. Trimming took off 5 bases at V and 6 bases at J, with 13 bases between the two ends. The germline gives CDR1 DFQATT, CDR2 SNEGSKA (reference sequence). As DNA, the CDR3 is TGCAGTGCTCGGAAATGGACAGCTGAAGCTTTCTTT. It is translated as CSARKWTAEAFF.

The chain uses TRBV20-1 and TRBJ2-7; no definite D call. Deletions cut 6 bases from V and 5 bases from J, with 17 bases between. Germline V CDR1 and CDR2: DFQATT, SNEGSKA (reference sequence). The CDR3 totals 13 residues. The CDR3 nucleotides are TGCAGTGCAGTCGGCCCCCGACGGAACGAGCAGTACTTC. Amino acid sequence: CSAVGPRRNEQYF.

This clonotype occurred a few times. The J gene is TRBJ1-6, the V gene TRBV27, with D unclear. The length of the CDR3 is 14 residues. From germline, CDR1 is MNHEY and CDR2 SMNVEV (reference sequence). Trimming pared 0 bases from V and 9 bases from J, leaving 9 bases between. The CDR3, as DNA: TGTGCCAGCAGTTTATCGACTCTCCCTTCACCCCTCCACTTT. It encodes CASSLSTLPSPLHF.

This clonotype occurred many times. The V gene is TRBV7-8, the J gene TRBJ2-6; TRBD1 might be the D (6 bases). Trimming shortened V by 5 bases and J by 0 bases, and 17 bases separated the two germline ends. CDR1 is SGHVS and CDR2 is FQNEAQ in the germline V gene. CDR3 length equals 18 residues. The CDR3 nucleotides read TGTGCCAGCAGCCTAGACAGGATTCCTCTCTCTGGGGCCAACGTCCTGACTTTC. It yields the protein CASSLDRIPLSGANVLTF. The full variable domain, rest sourced from reference TRBV7-8 and TRBJ2-6, is GAGVSQSPRYKVAKRGQDVALRCDPISGHVSLFWYQQALGQGPEFLTYFQNEAQLDKSGLPSDRFFAERPEGSVSTLKIQRTQQEDSAVYLCASSLDRIPLSGANVLTFGAGSRLTVL.

The chain uses TRBV28 and TRBJ2-2; weak D call: TRBD1 (5 bases). The germline V gene encodes CDR1 MDHEN and CDR2 SYDVKM. Deletions cut 8 bases from V and 1 base from J, with 8 bases between. There are 13 residues in the CDR3. CDR3 sequence: CASLTGNTGELFF. The DNA for the CDR3 is TGTGCCAGCCTTACAGGGAACACCGGGGAGCTGTTTTTT.

The J gene is TRBJ1-2, the V gene TRBV5-8; D is unclear. This CDR3 is built from 14 residues. Between the trimmed V and J ends, which lost 4 bases and 4 bases, there was a span of 14 bases. Germline CDR1 and CDR2: SGHTS and YDEGEE. The CDR3 DNA follows: TGTGCCAGCAGCCCCCGGACGGATATCTATGGCTACACCTTC. Translating gives CASSPRTDIYGYTF.

The J gene is TRBJ2-7, the V gene TRBV20-1; 7 bases align to TRBD1. CDR1 and CDR2 from the germline V gene are DFQATT and SNEGSKA (reference sequence). The V gene end was trimmed by 6 bases and the J gene end by 6 bases; junction bases not matched to a gene: 5. The CDR3 length is 11 residues. The chain's CDR3 is CSAKDRTEQYF. The CDR3 DNA is TGCAGTGCAAAGGACAGGACCGAGCAGTACTTC.

J is TRBJ2-5 and V is TRBV5-4, with D perhaps matching TRBD1 or TRBD2 (5 bases each). Germline lookup yields CDR1 SGHNT and CDR2 YYREEE (reference sequence). The V end was cut by 3 bases, the J end by 3 bases, with 15 bases between. This CDR3 contains 15 residues. The CDR3 reads CASSSPGPLEETQYF. CDR3 bases: TGTGCCAGCAGCTCACCGGGACCCCTGGAAGAGACCCAGTACTTC.

V and J are TRBV29-1 and TRBJ1-1; possibly TRBD1 for D (6 bases). This CDR3 contains 13 residues. V was clipped by 3 bases and J by 3 bases, with 11 bases between them. Germline V gene lookup returns CDR1 SQVTM and CDR2 ANQGSEA. CDR3 in DNA: TGCAGCGTTGACGGGGGCAGGGACACTGAAGCTTTCTTT. Translating it yields CSVDGGRDTEAFF. Combining the CDR3 with reference TRBV29-1 and TRBJ1-1 gives the whole variable domain SAVISQKPSRDICQRGTSLTIQCQVDSQVTMMFWYRQQPGQSLTLIATANQGSEATYESGFVIDKFPISRPNLTFSTLTVSNMSPEDSSIYLCSVDGGRDTEAFFGQGTRLTVV.

The chain joins TRBV28 to TRBJ2-3, with 8 bases aligning to TRBD1. V shed 8 bases, J shed 2 bases, and the junction held 6 bases outside the gene matches. This CDR3 has 14 residues. Germline V gene data show CDR1 as MDHEN and CDR2 as SYDVKM. The DNA for the CDR3 is TGTGCCAGCGCTGAGGACAGGGTCACAGATACGCAGTATTTT. It yields the protein CASAEDRVTDTQYF.

In this sample, this clonotype turned up a few times. This chain connects TRBV7-9 to TRBJ2-7, with a possible D match to TRBD1 (5 bases). The V and J ends lost 6 bases and 6 bases respectively, with 12 bases between them. This CDR3 has 12 residues. Germline V gene lookup returns CDR1 SEHNR and CDR2 FQNEAQ (reference sequence). CDR3 DNA: TGTGCCAGCAGGGTAGGGGTTGGCGAGCAGTACTTC. Translated, it gives CASRVGVGEQYF.

The chain recombines TRBV28 with TRBJ2-5, with 13 bases identical to TRBD2. Germline assignment: CDR1 MDHEN and CDR2 SYDVKM. V dropped 10 bases and J dropped 4; count of bases not matched to a gene: 3. This CDR3 has 13 residues. The CDR3 sequence: CATRTSGRETQYF. The CDR3 DNA follows: TGTGCCACTAGGACTAGCGGGAGAGAGACCCAGTACTTC.

A word on this clonotype: A much larger clone sits a single nucleotide away, making a read error possible. The CDR3 here is CASSLSGTETYKQYF. As DNA, the CDR3 is TGTGCCAGCAGCTTATCCGGGACGGAAACCTACAAGCAGTACTTC. The rearrangement links TRBV7-8 to TRBJ2-7; the D call may be TRBD1 or TRBD2 (5 bases each). Looked up from germline, CDR1 is SGHVS and CDR2 is FQNEAQ. The CDR3 contains 15 residues.

This clonotype has a handful of counts. This chain connects TRBV7-9 to TRBJ2-7; 7 bases are a match to TRBD1. The V gene end was trimmed by 4 bases and the J gene end by 6 bases; junction bases not matched to a gene: 6. Germline loops: CDR1 SEHNR, CDR2 FQNEAQ (reference sequence). The CDR3 is 13 residues long. DNA of the CDR3: TGTGCCAGCAGCTGGACAGGACTTGGCGAGCAGTACTTC. It is translated as CASSWTGLGEQYF.

The gene calls are TRBV28 and TRBJ1-5, with D perhaps TRBD1 (6 bases). Trimming left V 10 bases short and J 7 bases short, with 20 bases between. CDR1 MDHEN and CDR2 SYDVKM come from the germline V gene. This CDR3 contains 14 residues. The CDR3 nucleotides are TGTGCCACGTATAGGGGGGGCGCCAGACAGCCCCAGCATTTT. As protein: CATYRGGARQPQHF.

This chain connects TRBV29-1 to TRBJ2-2; D is unclear. The CDR3 is 11 amino acids. CDR1 and CDR2 (germline): SQVTM, ANQGSEA. Trimming removed 4 bases at V and 6 bases at J, with 6 bases between. CDR3 sequence (DNA): TGCAGCGTTGGTGCCGCCGGGGAGCTGTTTTTT. It specifies CSVGAAGELFF.

This clonotype occurred many times. The rearrangement links TRBV11-1 to TRBJ2-7, with D perhaps matching TRBD1 (6 bases). The CDR3 consists of 15 residues. Trimming left V 0 bases short and J 3 bases short, with 12 bases between. The germline gives CDR1 SGHAT, CDR2 FQDESV (reference sequence). CDR3 coding DNA: TGTGCCAGCAGCTTAGCGGGGGCCGGGTTCTACGAGCAGTACTTC. Translated, it gives CASSLAGAGFYEQYF.

This clonotype was picked up a small number of times. The DNA of the CDR3 is TGTGCCAGCAGCTTAGAGCCAGCGGGGAGCACAGATACGCAGTATTTT. It specifies CASSLEPAGSTDTQYF. V gene TRBV11-2 combines with J gene TRBJ2-3, with TRBD2 identical over 7 bases. There are 16 residues in the CDR3. J lost 0 bases, V lost 0 bases, and 3 bases had no gene match. Germline V CDR1 and CDR2: SGHAT, FQNNGV.

This clonotype was seen ten or more times. V is TRBV7-2 and J is TRBJ2-7; D is perhaps TRBD2 (5 bases). This CDR3 has 13 amino acids. From germline, CDR1 is SGHTA and CDR2 FQGNSA. V was shortened by 3 bases and J by 3 bases, with 9 bases between the two germline ends. CDR3 coding DNA: TGTGCCAGCAGCTTCGGGAATTTCTACGAGCAGTACTTC. It yields the protein CASSFGNFYEQYF.

The chain is built from TRBV27 and TRBJ1-4; 9 positions agree with TRBD1. Germline CDR1 is MNHEY and CDR2 is SMNVEV (reference sequence). The CDR3 loop spans 14 amino acids. The junction had 3 bases not matched to a gene; V was cut back by 6 bases and J by 4 bases. Written as DNA, the CDR3 is TGTGCCAGCAGACCGGGACAGGGTAATGAAAAACTGTTTTTT. This codes for CASRPGQGNEKLFF.

The V and J genes are TRBV10-3 and TRBJ1-3; 9 nucleotides line up with TRBD1. CDR1 and CDR2 from the germline V gene are ENHRY and SYGVKD. The CDR3 is 16 amino acids. The ends lost 5 bases at V and 10 bases at J; junction bases unmatched: 15. The CDR3 nucleotides are TGTGCCATCAGTCAAAAGCCGGGACAGGGTGATGGGACCATATATTTT. Encoded protein: CAISQKPGQGDGTIYF.

This clonotype came up a few times. The chain recombines TRBV27 with TRBJ2-5; no clear D. Trimming took 7 bases from V and 7 from J, leaving 16 bases between them. Germline assignment: CDR1 MNHEY and CDR2 SMNVEV (reference sequence). This CDR3 spans 13 amino acids. Here the CDR3 reads CASTLRASGTQYF. Here the CDR3 DNA reads TGTGCCAGCACCCTAAGGGCCTCCGGGACCCAGTACTTC.

Only a few counts were recorded for this clonotype. The CDR3 loop reads CASRRERLSYEQYF. For the CDR3, the DNA is TGTGCCAGCAGGCGGGAGAGGTTGTCCTACGAGCAGTACTTC. The chain carries TRBV5-6 and TRBJ2-7; 7 nucleotides match TRBD2. The ends lost 5 bases at V and 1 base at J; junction bases unmatched: 6. Germline V gene lookup returns CDR1 SGHDT and CDR2 YYEEEE. This CDR3 spans 14 amino acids.

This clonotype was detected once. The chain carries TRBV3-1 and TRBJ1-3; D remains unclear. Germline loops: CDR1 LGHDT, CDR2 YNNKEL (reference sequence). The CDR3 contains 15 residues. The V and J ends lost 0 bases and 0 bases respectively, with 6 bases between them. The CDR3 sequence: CASSQDLGSGNTIYF. CDR3 DNA sequence: TGTGCCAGCAGCCAAGATCTCGGCTCTGGAAACACCATATATTTT. The complete variable domain, with remaining parts taken from reference TRBV3-1 and TRBJ1-3, reads DTAVSQTPKYLVTQMGNDKSIKCEQNLGHDTMYWYKQDSKKFLKIMFSYNNKELIINETVPNRFSPKSPDKAHLNLHINSLELGDSAVYFCASSQDLGSGNTIYFGEGSWLTVV.